The sequence of this TCR beta chain was determined in a study of early T cells in non-severe SARS-CoV-2 infection. The overall study: Sequencing input comprised bulk RNA from unsorted whole blood; chain pairing was not available.

This clonotype occurred a few times. V lost 4 bases and J lost 1, with 7 bases in between. Germline loops: CDR1 MDHEN, CDR2 SYDVKM. This CDR3 comprises 13 residues. TCRdb recomputed calls from the 5' RACE reads with MiXCR, one row per CDR3 protein. The top ten hold 2.6% of the sample, which has some 82,000 distinct CDR3 sequences, about 12% seen once. The TCR sequence derives from an adult who was a healthcare worker with PCR-confirmed SARS-CoV-2 infection or an uninfected control (not recorded which). Sequencing was performed on whole blood. The chain carries TRBV28 and TRBJ1-1; D unclear. CDR3 sequence: CASSSTGNTEAFF. CDR3 in DNA: TGTGCCAGCAGTTCGACGGGGAACACTGAAGCTTTCTTT. The full variable domain, completed using reference TRBV28 and TRBJ1-1, is DVKVTQSSRYLVKRTGEKVFLECVQDMDHENMFWYRQDPGLGLRLIYFSYDVKMKEKGDIPEGYSVSREKKERFSLILESASTNQTSMYLCASSSTGNTEAFFGQGTRLTVV.